These 19 T cell receptor beta chains were sequenced from one sample in a study of CD8+ T cells in alopecia areata. Once RNA had been extracted, it was reverse transcribed into cDNA to act as the sequencing template. Here immunoSEQ multiplex PCR was the method, and the copy in TCRdb shows in-frame clones only, minus some. The table includes 25,000 or so clones, about 50% detected once. Sequenced: NKG2D-high CD8+ T cells sorted from blood. All receptors come from a human donor with alopecia areata.

The J gene is TRBJ2-1, the V gene TRBV6-5, with 8 bases lining up with TRBD1. V dropped 1 base and J dropped 6; count of bases not matched to a gene: 5. Germline V gene lookup returns CDR1 MNHEY and CDR2 SVGAGI. This CDR3 comprises 15 residues. The DNA of the CDR3 is TGTGCCAGCAGTTACTTCAGGGGGCGAACCAATGAGCAGTTCTTC. As protein: CASSYFRGRTNEQFF.

This clone was observed once. The chain links TRBV28 to TRBJ1-1; no firm D call. Trimming left V 4 bases short and J 3 bases short, with 18 bases between. The CDR3 extends over 16 amino acids. Germline-derived CDR1 and CDR2 are MDHEN and SYDVKM. As DNA, the CDR3 is TGTGCCAGCAGTTACCCCCCCTCGAACGGTCACACTGAAGCTTTCTTT. Residues: CASSYPPSNGHTEAFF.

This chain joins TRBV19 and TRBJ2-1; the match to TRBD1 covers 9 bases. V lost 5 bases, J lost 8 bases, and 10 bases stayed unmatched. In germline, CDR1 is LNHDA, CDR2 SQIVND (reference sequence). The CDR3 spans 15 residues. The CDR3 loop reads CASSFGPGQGYEQFF. In DNA form, the CDR3 reads TGTGCCAGTAGTTTTGGTCCGGGACAGGGCTATGAGCAGTTCTTC.

V gene TRBV7-3 combines with J gene TRBJ2-7, with D hard to call. Germline CDR1 is SGHTA and CDR2 is FQGTGA. Trimming removed 2 bases from V and 3 bases from J, with 14 bases in between. The CDR3 contains 15 residues. The CDR3 loop is CASSLAPSEIYEQYF. CDR3 sequence (DNA): TGTGCCAGCAGCTTAGCCCCCTCCGAGATCTACGAGCAGTACTTC.

This clone was detected a few times. V gene TRBV7-9 combines with J gene TRBJ2-5, with 14 positions matching TRBD2. This CDR3 spans 17 amino acids. The V gene end was trimmed by 5 bases and the J gene end by 5 bases; junction bases not matched to a gene: 10. CDR1 SEHNR and CDR2 FQNEAQ come from the germline V gene (reference sequence). CDR3 in amino acids: CASSEGTSGSLRETQYF. CDR3 sequence (DNA): TGTGCCAGCAGCGAAGGGACTAGCGGGAGTTTAAGGGAGACCCAGTACTTC.

This clone has just a few counts. This chain links TRBV11-2 with TRBJ2-5; 14 nucleotides match TRBD2. Germline assignment: CDR1 SGHAT and CDR2 FQNNGV. V was pared by 4 bases and J by 5 bases, with 6 bases of the junction left unmatched. The CDR3 totals 16 residues. CDR3 loop: CASSSTSGRAGETQYF. The CDR3 DNA sequence: TGTGCCAGCAGCTCGACTAGCGGGAGGGCCGGGGAGACCCAGTACTTC. Variable domain in full (rest from reference TRBV11-2 and TRBJ2-5): EAGVAQSPRYKIIEKRQSVAFWCNPISGHATLYWYQQILGQGPKLLIQFQNNGVVDDSQLPKDRFSAERLKGVDSTLKIQPAKLEDSAVYLCASSSTSGRAGETQYFGPGTRLLVL.

V and J are TRBV15 and TRBJ2-1, with TRBD2 matching over 9 bases. The trim removed 8 bases at V and 8 bases at J, leaving 10 bases unmatched. The germline V gene has CDR1 LNHNV and CDR2 YYDKDF (reference sequence). The CDR3 covers 14 residues. CDR3 sequence reads: CATGRGAGGDEQFF. In DNA form, the CDR3 reads TGTGCCACCGGCCGCGGCGCGGGAGGGGATGAGCAGTTCTTC.

This clone appeared a few times. This chain links TRBV11-1 with TRBJ2-1; D not resolved. There are 15 residues in the CDR3. The germline V and J ends were trimmed by 1 base and 3 bases, with 10 bases remaining between them. CDR1 and CDR2 from the germline V gene are SGHAT and FQDESV (reference sequence). The CDR3 DNA is TGTGCCAGCAGCTTAGGGGTCGCCGTCTACAATGAGCAGTTCTTC. It encodes CASSLGVAVYNEQFF.

The chain couples TRBV10-3 to TRBJ2-1; D not certain. CDR1 and CDR2 from the germline V gene are ENHRY and SYGVKD. V lost 9 bases to trimming and J lost 0 bases, with 6 bases between them. The CDR3 has 12 amino acids. As DNA, the CDR3 is TGTGCCATTATTAGCTCCTACAATGAGCAGTTCTTC. Amino acid sequence: CAIISSYNEQFF.

This clone was counted between two and nine times. CDR3: CASSQAGEWGEQFF. CDR3 bases: TGCGCCAGCAGCCAAGCGGGAGAATGGGGTGAGCAGTTCTTC. The J gene is TRBJ2-1, the V gene TRBV4-1; tentatively, D is TRBD2 (6 bases). The CDR3 has 14 residues. CDR1 is MGHRA, CDR2 YSYEKL, per germline. Trimming pared 1 base from V and 9 bases from J, leaving 13 bases between.

The chain combines TRBV28 with TRBJ2-7; the match to TRBD1 covers 9 bases. Per germline, CDR1 MDHEN and CDR2 SYDVKM. The CDR3 has 15 amino acids. V shed 3 bases, J shed 5 bases, and the junction held 8 bases outside the gene matches. In DNA form, the CDR3 reads TGTGCCAGCAGTTTTTACCTGACAGGGGGGAACGAGCAGTACTTC. This gives the protein CASSFYLTGGNEQYF.

The rearrangement links TRBV7-2 to TRBJ2-7; D is unresolved. V was pared by 1 base and J by 6 bases, with 16 bases between. In germline, CDR1 is SGHTA, CDR2 FQGNSA. This CDR3 has 15 amino acids. CDR3 loop: CASSLGRQVGFEQYF. The CDR3 nucleotides read TGTGCCAGCAGCTTAGGTCGACAAGTAGGGTTCGAGCAGTACTTC.

This clone occurred a few times. V gene TRBV5-1 combines with J gene TRBJ2-2, with TRBD2 matching over 11 bases. The CDR3 spans 16 residues. The J segment lost 4 bases and the V segment lost 4 bases, leaving 6 bases of the junction unmatched. Germline CDR1 SGHRS, CDR2 YFSETQ. The CDR3 bases are TGCGCCAGCAGCCCTACTAGCGGGAGTGTCACCGGGGAGCTGTTTTTT. This sequence encodes CASSPTSGSVTGELFF.

V and J are TRBV11-2 and TRBJ2-7, with no clear D. This CDR3 comprises 11 residues. From germline, CDR1 is SGHAT and CDR2 FQNNGV. The ends were cut back, 5 bases at V and 2 bases at J, with 4 bases in the middle. The CDR3 loop reads CASSDPYEQYF. CDR3 in DNA: TGTGCCAGCAGCGATCCCTACGAGCAGTACTTC.

This clone was detected only a few times. The chain joins TRBV19 to TRBJ2-1, with D perhaps matching TRBD2 (6 bases). V lost 5 bases and J 2 bases, leaving 10 bases between the germline ends. This CDR3 has 14 residues. Germline V lookup: CDR1 LNHDA, CDR2 SQIVND (reference sequence). The CDR3: CASSPSATYNEQFF. In DNA, the CDR3 is TGTGCCAGTAGTCCTAGCGCGACCTACAATGAGCAGTTCTTC.

This clone appeared a few times. The rearrangement joins TRBV28 to TRBJ2-2; TRBD1 agrees at 7 bases. Per the germline V gene, CDR1 is MDHEN and CDR2 is SYDVKM. V trimming: 3 bases; J trimming: 3 bases; junction bases outside the gene matches: 7. CDR3 length equals 16 residues. CDR3 in amino acids: CASSFLGQGDTGELFF. In nucleotides, the CDR3 is TGTGCCAGCAGTTTTCTTGGGCAGGGGGACACCGGGGAGCTGTTTTTT.

This clone was detected a few times. V is TRBV19 and J is TRBJ2-3, with 7 bases matching TRBD1. The CDR3 is made up of 14 amino acids. V was pared by 5 bases and J by 3 bases, with 5 bases of the junction left unmatched. CDR1 is LNHDA, CDR2 SQIVND, per germline (reference sequence). The DNA of the CDR3 is TGTGCCAGTAGTGTGGCAGGGGGTACAGATACGCAGTATTTT. Its protein is CASSVAGGTDTQYF.

V is TRBV7-9 and J is TRBJ2-7; TRBD2 aligns across 7 bases. J gave up 3 bases and V 5 bases, and 10 bases lay outside the gene matches. Germline V gives CDR1 SEHNR, CDR2 FQNEAQ (reference sequence). The length of the CDR3 is 15 residues. CDR3 amino acids: CASSIQAGSLYEQYF. In DNA form, the CDR3 reads TGTGCCAGCAGCATCCAAGCGGGGTCACTCTACGAGCAGTACTTC.

The chain is built from TRBV29-1 and TRBJ1-5; D is undetermined. CDR1 and CDR2 from the germline V gene are SQVTM and ANQGSEA. CDR3 size: 15 residues. V was cut by 4 bases and J by 3 bases, with 16 bases left in between. The CDR3: CSVAETAGTNQPQHF. CDR3 DNA: TGCAGCGTTGCTGAGACGGCAGGAACCAATCAGCCCCAGCATTTT.